The 2 T cell receptor beta chains below were found in one sample sequenced in a study of blood T cell repertoires in COVID-19 (dated by TCRdb to between 2020 and 2021). Library preparation was by the immunoSEQ multiplex PCR assay. TCRdb took over this immuneACCESS table, retaining in-frame rearrangements with V and J assigned. Such tables are incomplete; in checked studies, under half of the missing clones stem from an unresolved V gene, and the remainder is unexplained. Here the sample has about 330,000 clones; 88% occur a single time. The top ten hold around 4.6% of the sample. Input material: PBMCs or T cells enriched from blood (not recorded which). All receptors come from a man in his thirties or forties who had recovered from COVID-19.

V and J are TRBV5-1 and TRBJ1-1; 8 positions match TRBD1. The CDR3 runs 15 residues. CDR1 and CDR2 (germline): SGHRS, YFSETQ. V lost 0 bases and J lost 2; bases outside the gene matches: 3. This chain's CDR3 is CASSLDTGGNTEAFF. The CDR3 DNA is TGCGCCAGCAGCTTGGATACAGGGGGAAACACTGAAGCTTTCTTT.

This clone was seen a single time. The rearrangement uses TRBV6-5 and TRBJ1-5, with a weak D call TRBD1 (5 bases). There are 15 residues in the CDR3. Germline CDR1 is MNHEY and CDR2 is SVGAGI. V was clipped by 4 bases and J by 2 bases, with 12 bases between them. The CDR3 loop reads CASSSAGGGNQPQHF. In DNA, the CDR3 is TGTGCCAGCAGTTCTGCGGGGGGAGGCAATCAGCCCCAGCATTTT.